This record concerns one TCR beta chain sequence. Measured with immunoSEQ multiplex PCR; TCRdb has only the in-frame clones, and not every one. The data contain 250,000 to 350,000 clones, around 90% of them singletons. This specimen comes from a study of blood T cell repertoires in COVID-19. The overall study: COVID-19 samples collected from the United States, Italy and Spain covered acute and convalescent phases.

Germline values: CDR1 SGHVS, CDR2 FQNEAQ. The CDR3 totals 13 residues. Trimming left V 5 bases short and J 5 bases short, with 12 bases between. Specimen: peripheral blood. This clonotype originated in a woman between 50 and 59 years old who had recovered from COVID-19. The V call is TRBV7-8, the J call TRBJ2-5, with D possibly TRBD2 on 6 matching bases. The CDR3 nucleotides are TGTGCCAGCAGCCGTCTAGCGTCCGAGACCCAGTACTTC. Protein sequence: CASSRLASETQYF.